A single sample gave rise to the 17 T cell receptor beta chains below, sequenced in a study of cytomegalovirus exposure and HLA in healthy donors. A multiplex PCR was run with 60 Vbeta primers and 13 Jbeta primers. The table came from immunoSEQ multiplex PCR; TCRdb's copy has only in-frame clones and leaves some out. Counted here are roughly 120,000 clones, around 69% occurring once; the ten biggest clones make up roughly a sixth. Input material: PBMCs. All receptors come from a man between 50 and 59 years old in good health and CMV-seropositive.

This chain connects TRBV19 to TRBJ2-3; D perhaps matches TRBD1 (5 bases). V was trimmed by 3 bases and J by 3 bases, leaving 7 bases between them. The CDR3 sequence is 13 residues long. In germline, CDR1 is LNHDA, CDR2 SQIVND (reference sequence). CDR3 nucleotides: TGTGCCAGTAGTATTCAGGGAACAGATACGCAGTATTTT. Translated, it gives CASSIQGTDTQYF. The variable domain in full, with the rest retrieved from reference TRBV19 and TRBJ2-3, is DGGITQSPKYLFRKEGQNVTLSCEQNLNHDAMYWYRQDPGQGLRLIYYSQIVNDFQKGDIAEGYSVSREKKESFPLTVTSAQKNPTAFYLCASSIQGTDTQYFGPGTRLTVL.

The rearrangement joins TRBV19 to TRBJ2-7; 9 positions agree with TRBD1. Trimming took 5 bases from V and 1 from J; bases not matched to a gene: 6. Germline CDR1 reads LNHDA; CDR2 reads SQIVND (reference sequence). The CDR3 is 15 residues long. CDR3 loop: CASSAYGTGSYEQYF. The CDR3 nucleotides read TGTGCCAGTAGTGCGTACGGGACAGGGTCCTACGAGCAGTACTTC.

The chain recombines TRBV7-8 with TRBJ2-2; 12 bases agree with TRBD2. The CDR3 sequence is 17 residues long. The germline gives CDR1 SGHVS, CDR2 FQNEAQ. The ends lost 5 bases at V and 7 bases at J; junction bases unmatched: 11. The CDR3 coding sequence is TGTGCCAGCAGCCCCATGGAGGGACTAGCGGGTCGCGGGGAGCTGTTTTTT. Translation: CASSPMEGLAGRGELFF.

This CDR3 is CASSPRDSYEQYF. CDR3 in DNA: TGTGCCAGCAGCCCCCGGGACTCCTACGAGCAGTACTTC. The chain recombines TRBV5-4 with TRBJ2-7; TRBD2 might be the D (5 bases). Trimming pared 4 bases from V and 0 bases from J, leaving 8 bases between. This CDR3 is 13 amino acids long. CDR1 SGHNT and CDR2 YYREEE come from the germline V gene (reference sequence).

The table lists this clone with a few counts. The chain is built from TRBV11-2 and TRBJ1-1; a weak D match, TRBD1 (5 bases). V lost 3 bases, J lost 1 base, and 12 bases lay in between. Germline CDR1 is SGHAT and CDR2 is FQNNGV. The CDR3 runs to 15 residues. CDR3 residues: CASSLRQLQNTEAFF. CDR3 bases: TGTGCCAGCAGCTTGAGACAGCTACAGAACACTGAAGCTTTCTTT.

On this clone itself: One end of the junction is discordant with germline, which a read error may explain. The chain carries TRBV20-1 and TRBJ2-1; D may be TRBD2 (6 bases). CDR3 size: 11 residues. The germline V gene encodes CDR1 DFQATT and CDR2 SNEGSKA (reference sequence). The chain's CDR3 is CSARLNRDSVF. The CDR3 nucleotides are TGCAGTGCTAGACTTAACCGGGACTCCGTCTTC.

Of note for this clone: The junction departs from germline at one end; a sequencing error may be responsible. The V call is TRBV19, the J call TRBJ2-6; D unresolved. The germline V gene has CDR1 LNHDA and CDR2 SQIVND (reference sequence). This CDR3 spans 12 amino acids. CDR3 sequence: CASSFFANGLTF. Written as DNA, the CDR3 is TGTGCCAGCTCCTTCTTTGCCAACGGCCTGACTTTC.

The chain uses TRBV7-2 and TRBJ2-1; 12 bases line up with TRBD2. CDR3 size: 18 residues. The V gene's germline CDR1 is SGHTA and CDR2 FQGNSA. V lost 0 bases and J lost 5; bases outside the gene matches: 8. CDR3 sequence: CASSLAMPSGGAHNEQFF. In DNA form, the CDR3 reads TGTGCCAGCAGCTTAGCGATGCCTAGCGGGGGGGCTCACAATGAGCAGTTCTTC.

The count of this clone is one. V is TRBV4-3 and J is TRBJ1-2, with no clear D. The CDR3 is 14 amino acids. Trimming removed 0 bases at V and 0 bases at J, with 5 bases between. CDR1 and CDR2 from the germline V gene are LGHNA and YSLEER. CDR3 region: CASSQEGANYGYTF. The CDR3 nucleotides read TGCGCCAGCAGCCAAGAAGGAGCTAACTATGGCTACACCTTC.

This clone was seen just once. This rearrangement joins TRBV18 to TRBJ2-1; tentative D call: TRBD2 (6 bases). The V end was cut by 4 bases, the J end by 5 bases, with 15 bases between. The CDR3 runs to 15 residues. CDR1 and CDR2 (germline): KGHSH, LQKENI. The CDR3 protein is CASSLATGLDNEQFF. In DNA, the CDR3 is TGTGCCAGCTCACTAGCCACGGGACTGGACAATGAGCAGTTCTTC.

The rearrangement uses TRBV6-5 and TRBJ2-7, with 15 bases that match TRBD2. Germline CDR1 MNHEY, CDR2 SVGAGI. The CDR3 covers 16 residues. The V and J ends lost 4 bases and 5 bases, in that order; junction bases with no gene match: 6. As DNA, the CDR3 is TGTGCCAGCAGTTTAGGACTAGCGGGAGGGGGCCACGAGCAGTACTTC. It specifies CASSLGLAGGGHEQYF.

This chain joins TRBV6-5 and TRBJ2-2; TRBD1 matches 7 bases. CDR1 and CDR2 from the germline V gene are MNHEY and SVGAGI. With 5 bases clipped from V and 3 bases from J, the junction kept 3 bases outside the gene matches. This CDR3 contains 14 residues. CDR3 loop: CASSPGQHTGELFF. The CDR3 region has the DNA TGTGCCAGCAGTCCGGGACAGCACACCGGGGAGCTGTTTTTT.

The chain has TRBV9 and TRBJ2-2, with 11 bases identical to TRBD2. The CDR3 has 15 amino acids. CDR1 and CDR2 (germline): SGDLS, YYNGEE. V dropped 6 bases and J dropped 5; count of bases not matched to a gene: 6. CDR3 amino acids: CASNRLAGSTGELFF. CDR3 nucleotides: TGTGCCAGCAACCGACTAGCGGGAAGTACCGGGGAGCTGTTTTTT.

The chain carries TRBV9 and TRBJ2-1; no clear D gene. V gave up 2 bases and J gave up 3 bases, with 18 bases separating them. There are 17 residues in the CDR3. Per germline, CDR1 SGDLS and CDR2 YYNGEE. CDR3 nucleotide sequence: TGTGCCAGCAGCGTCTTTTCGATGGCGGTTAACTACAATGAGCAGTTCTTC. It is translated as CASSVFSMAVNYNEQFF.

The rearrangement links TRBV5-8 to TRBJ2-1, with D maybe TRBD2 (6 bases). This CDR3 spans 16 amino acids. Germline V gives CDR1 SGHTS, CDR2 YDEGEE. V gave up 5 bases and J gave up 6 bases, with 21 bases separating them. CDR3 coding DNA: TGTGCCAGCAGTTCTCCCTCGGAGGGCCTTGTCAATGAGCAGTTCTTC. Protein: CASSSPSEGLVNEQFF.

This rearrangement joins TRBV10-1 to TRBJ1-5; D might be TRBD1 (5 bases). The CDR3 is 15 amino acids. Germline CDR1 is WNHNN and CDR2 is SYGVQD (reference sequence). V was shortened by 6 bases and J by 7 bases, with 19 bases between the two germline ends. In DNA, the CDR3 is TGCGCCAGCAGCCCCGGAGGTGAGGGGAGGCAGCCCCAGCATTTT. Residues: CASSPGGEGRQPQHF.

In DNA, the CDR3 is TGTGCCAGCAGTTTCTCGGGGGGCCACAATGAGCAGTTCTTC. As protein: CASSFSGGHNEQFF. The rearrangement uses TRBV28 and TRBJ2-1; D is perhaps TRBD2 (7 bases). The ends were cut back, 3 bases at V and 5 bases at J, with 11 bases in the middle. CDR3 size: 14 residues. Germline loops: CDR1 MDHEN, CDR2 SYDVKM.